The present TCR beta chain was sequenced within a study of naive and memory T cell subsets. As regards this clonotype: What it recognizes is unknown.

An equimolar mix of two oligonucleotides served as the beta constant-region primer for TRBC1 and TRBC2. Four rounds of PCR amplified the ligated cDNA using nested alpha and beta constant-region primers plus SP2. A 12-nucleotide UMI and the SP2 primer were added to the cDNA 3' end by oligonucleotide ligation. TCRdb re-analysed the UMI-ligation and nested PCR reads in MiXCR, keeping a single row per CDR3 protein. The data show approximately 150,000 distinct CDR3 sequences, over 20% seen once. General study results and limits: Each distinct alpha or beta sequence counts as one clonotype. Possibly reflecting memory cells re-expressing CD45RA, a few larger clonotypes occurred in naive repertoires, especially CD8.

Trimming at V came to 5 bases and at J to 7 bases, leaving 5 bases not matched to a gene. This CDR3 has 13 amino acids. Germline CDR1 DFQATT, CDR2 SNEGSKA (reference sequence). The clonotype was recovered from a human donor in good health. The chain recombines TRBV20-1 with TRBJ2-1; 10 nucleotides match TRBD2. Sample: naive CD4+ T cells from blood. The CDR3 sequence: CSADGTSVNEQFF. The CDR3 DNA follows: TGCAGTGCTGATGGGACTAGCGTGAATGAGCAGTTCTTC.